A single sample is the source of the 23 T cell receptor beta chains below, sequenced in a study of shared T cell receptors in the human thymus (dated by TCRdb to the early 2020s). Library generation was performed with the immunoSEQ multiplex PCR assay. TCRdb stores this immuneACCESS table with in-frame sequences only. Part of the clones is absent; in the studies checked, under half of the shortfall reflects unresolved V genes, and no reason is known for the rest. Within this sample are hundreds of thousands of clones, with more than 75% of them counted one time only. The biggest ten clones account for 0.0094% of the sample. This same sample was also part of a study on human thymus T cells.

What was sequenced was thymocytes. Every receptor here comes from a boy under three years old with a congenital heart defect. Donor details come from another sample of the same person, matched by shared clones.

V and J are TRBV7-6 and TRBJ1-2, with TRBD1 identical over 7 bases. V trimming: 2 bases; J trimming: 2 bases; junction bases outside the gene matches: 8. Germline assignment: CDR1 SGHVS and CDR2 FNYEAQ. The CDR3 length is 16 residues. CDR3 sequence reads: CASSLRQGDRNYGYTF. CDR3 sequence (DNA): TGTGCCAGCAGCTTAAGACAGGGAGATAGGAACTATGGCTACACCTTC.

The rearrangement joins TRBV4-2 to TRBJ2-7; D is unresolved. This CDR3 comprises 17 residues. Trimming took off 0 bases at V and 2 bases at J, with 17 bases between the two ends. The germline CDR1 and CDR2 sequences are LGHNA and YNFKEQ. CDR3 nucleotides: TGTGCCAGCAGCCAAGATTTCGGGTCAACCTGGGCCTACGAGCAGTACTTC. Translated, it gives CASSQDFGSTWAYEQYF.

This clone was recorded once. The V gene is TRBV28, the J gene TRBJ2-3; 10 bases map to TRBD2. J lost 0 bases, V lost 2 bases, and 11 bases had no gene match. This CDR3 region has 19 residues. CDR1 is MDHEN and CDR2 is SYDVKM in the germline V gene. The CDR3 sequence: CASSLRASGSFASTDTQYF. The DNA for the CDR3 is TGTGCCAGCAGTTTAAGGGCTAGCGGGAGTTTTGCTAGCACAGATACGCAGTATTTT. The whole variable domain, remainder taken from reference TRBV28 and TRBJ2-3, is DVKVTQSSRYLVKRTGEKVFLECVQDMDHENMFWYRQDPGLGLRLIYFSYDVKMKEKGDIPEGYSVSREKKERFSLILESASTNQTSMYLCASSLRASGSFASTDTQYFGPGTRLTVL.

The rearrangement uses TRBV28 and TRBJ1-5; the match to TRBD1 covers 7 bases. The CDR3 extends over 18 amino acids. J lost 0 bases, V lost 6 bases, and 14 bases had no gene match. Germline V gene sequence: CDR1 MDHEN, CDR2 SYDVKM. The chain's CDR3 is CASSRTDRHQTSNQPQHF. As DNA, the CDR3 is TGTGCCAGCAGCCGCACGGACAGGCATCAAACTAGCAATCAGCCCCAGCATTTT.

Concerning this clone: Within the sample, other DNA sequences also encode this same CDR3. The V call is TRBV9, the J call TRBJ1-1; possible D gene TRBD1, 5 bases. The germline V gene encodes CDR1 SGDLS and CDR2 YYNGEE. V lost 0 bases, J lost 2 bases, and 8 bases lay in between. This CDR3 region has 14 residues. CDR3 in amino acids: CASSVGQPNTEAFF. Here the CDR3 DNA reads TGTGCCAGCAGCGTAGGACAGCCTAACACTGAAGCTTTCTTT.

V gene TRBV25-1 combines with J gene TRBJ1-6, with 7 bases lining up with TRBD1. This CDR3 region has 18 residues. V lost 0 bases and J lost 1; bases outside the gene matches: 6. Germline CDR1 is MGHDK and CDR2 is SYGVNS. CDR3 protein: CASSEYGQGESYNSPLHF. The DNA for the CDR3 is TGTGCCAGCAGTGAATATGGGCAGGGGGAGTCCTATAATTCACCCCTCCACTTT. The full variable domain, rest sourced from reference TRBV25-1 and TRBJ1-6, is EADIYQTPRYLVIGTGKKITLECSQTMGHDKMYWYQQDPGMELHLIHYSYGVNSTEKGDLSSESTVSRIRTEHFPLTLESARPSHTSQYLCASSEYGQGESYNSPLHFGNGTRLTVT.

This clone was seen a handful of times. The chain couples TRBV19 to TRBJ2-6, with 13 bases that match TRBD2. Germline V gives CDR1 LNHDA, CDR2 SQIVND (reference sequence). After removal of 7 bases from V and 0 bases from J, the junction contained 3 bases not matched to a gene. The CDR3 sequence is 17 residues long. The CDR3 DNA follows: TGTGCCAGTACGGGGACTAGCGGGATCTCTGGGGCCAACGTCCTGACTTTC. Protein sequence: CASTGTSGISGANVLTF.

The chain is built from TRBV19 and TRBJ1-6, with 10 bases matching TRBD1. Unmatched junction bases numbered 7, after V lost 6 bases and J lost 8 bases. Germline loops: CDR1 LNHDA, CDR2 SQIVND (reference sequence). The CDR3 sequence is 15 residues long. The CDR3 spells CASRFRGTGDSPLHF. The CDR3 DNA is TGTGCCAGTAGATTCCGAGGGACAGGGGATTCACCCCTCCACTTT. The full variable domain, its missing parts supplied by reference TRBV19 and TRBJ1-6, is DGGITQSPKYLFRKEGQNVTLSCEQNLNHDAMYWYRQDPGQGLRLIYYSQIVNDFQKGDIAEGYSVSREKKESFPLTVTSAQKNPTAFYLCASRFRGTGDSPLHFGNGTRLTVT.

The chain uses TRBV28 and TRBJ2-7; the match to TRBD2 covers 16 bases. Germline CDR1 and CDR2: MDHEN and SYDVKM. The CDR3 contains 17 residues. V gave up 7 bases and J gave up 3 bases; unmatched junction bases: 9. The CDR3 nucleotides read TGTGCCAGCACCAAGCCGGGACTAGCGGGAGGGCGCTACGAGCAGTACTTC. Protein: CASTKPGLAGGRYEQYF.

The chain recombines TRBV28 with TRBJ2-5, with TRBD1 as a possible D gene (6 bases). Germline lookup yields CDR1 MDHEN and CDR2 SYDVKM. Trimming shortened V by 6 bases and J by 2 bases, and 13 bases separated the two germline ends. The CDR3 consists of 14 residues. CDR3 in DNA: TGTGCCAGCAGAGCTAGACAGGTACAAGAGACCCAGTACTTC. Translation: CASRARQVQETQYF. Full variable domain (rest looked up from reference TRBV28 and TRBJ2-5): DVKVTQSSRYLVKRTGEKVFLECVQDMDHENMFWYRQDPGLGLRLIYFSYDVKMKEKGDIPEGYSVSREKKERFSLILESASTNQTSMYLCASRARQVQETQYFGPGTRLLVL.

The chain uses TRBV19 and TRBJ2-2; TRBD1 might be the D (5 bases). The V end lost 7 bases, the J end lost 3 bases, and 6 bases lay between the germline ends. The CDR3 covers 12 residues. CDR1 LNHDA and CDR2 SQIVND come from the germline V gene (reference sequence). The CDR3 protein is CASTGYTGELFF. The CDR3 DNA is TGTGCCAGTACAGGGTACACCGGGGAGCTGTTTTTT.

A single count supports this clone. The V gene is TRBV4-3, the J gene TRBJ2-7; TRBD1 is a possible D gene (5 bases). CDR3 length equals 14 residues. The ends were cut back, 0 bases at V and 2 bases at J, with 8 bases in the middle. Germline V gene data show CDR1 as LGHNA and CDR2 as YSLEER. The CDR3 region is CASSQEQQAYEQYF. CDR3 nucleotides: TGCGCCAGCAGCCAAGAACAACAGGCCTACGAGCAGTACTTC.

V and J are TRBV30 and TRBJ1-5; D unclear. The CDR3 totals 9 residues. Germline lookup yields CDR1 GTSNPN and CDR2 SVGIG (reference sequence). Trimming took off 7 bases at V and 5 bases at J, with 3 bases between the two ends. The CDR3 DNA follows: TGTGCCTTATATCAGCCCCAGCATTTT. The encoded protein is CALYQPQHF.

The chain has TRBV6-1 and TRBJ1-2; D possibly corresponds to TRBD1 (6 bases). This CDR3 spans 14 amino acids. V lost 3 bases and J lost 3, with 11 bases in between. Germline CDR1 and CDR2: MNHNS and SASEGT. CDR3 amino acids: CASSDDRTDYGYTF. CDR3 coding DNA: TGTGCCAGCAGTGACGACAGGACCGACTATGGCTACACCTTC.

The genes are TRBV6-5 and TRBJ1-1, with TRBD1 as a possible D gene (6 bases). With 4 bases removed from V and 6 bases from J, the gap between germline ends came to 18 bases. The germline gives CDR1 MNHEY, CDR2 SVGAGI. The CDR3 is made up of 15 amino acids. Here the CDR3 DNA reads TGTGCCAGCAGTTCGACGGGACACCCAATGCCTGAAGCTTTCTTT. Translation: CASSSTGHPMPEAFF.

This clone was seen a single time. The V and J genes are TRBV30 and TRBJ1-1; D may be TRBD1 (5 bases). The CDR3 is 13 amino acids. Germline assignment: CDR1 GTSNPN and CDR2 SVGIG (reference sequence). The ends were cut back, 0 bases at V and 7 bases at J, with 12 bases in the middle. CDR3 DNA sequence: TGTGCCTGGAGTGTAAAGGGGCAGGTTGAAGCTTTCTTT. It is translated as CAWSVKGQVEAFF.

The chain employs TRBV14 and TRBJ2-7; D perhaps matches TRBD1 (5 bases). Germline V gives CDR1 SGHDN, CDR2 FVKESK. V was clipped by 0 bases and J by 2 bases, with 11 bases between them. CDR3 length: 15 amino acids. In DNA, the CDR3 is TGTGCCAGCAGCCAAGAGGACATTGAGGCCTACGAGCAGTACTTC. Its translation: CASSQEDIEAYEQYF.

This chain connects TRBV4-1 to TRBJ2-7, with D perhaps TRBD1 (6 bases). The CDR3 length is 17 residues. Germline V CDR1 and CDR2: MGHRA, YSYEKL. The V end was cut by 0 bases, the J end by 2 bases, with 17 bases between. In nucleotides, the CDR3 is TGCGCCAGCAGCCAAGAGGTAGGGGGTCAGGAGCCCTACGAGCAGTACTTC. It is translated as CASSQEVGGQEPYEQYF.

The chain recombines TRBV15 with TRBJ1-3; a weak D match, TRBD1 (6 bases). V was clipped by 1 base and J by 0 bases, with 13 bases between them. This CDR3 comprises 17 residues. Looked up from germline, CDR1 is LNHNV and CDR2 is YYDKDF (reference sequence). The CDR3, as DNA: TGTGCCACCAGCAGAGGCTCTCAGGGGCTCTCTGGAAACACCATATATTTT. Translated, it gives CATSRGSQGLSGNTIYF.

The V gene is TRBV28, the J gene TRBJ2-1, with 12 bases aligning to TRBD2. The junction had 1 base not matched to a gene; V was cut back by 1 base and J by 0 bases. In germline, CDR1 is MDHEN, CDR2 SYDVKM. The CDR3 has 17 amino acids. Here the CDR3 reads CASSLSSGRASYNEQFF. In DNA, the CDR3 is TGTGCCAGCAGTTTATCTAGCGGGAGGGCCTCCTACAATGAGCAGTTCTTC.

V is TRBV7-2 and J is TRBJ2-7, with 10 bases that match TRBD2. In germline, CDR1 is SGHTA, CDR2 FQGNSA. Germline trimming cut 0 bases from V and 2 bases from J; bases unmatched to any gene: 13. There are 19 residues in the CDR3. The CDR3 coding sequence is TGTGCCAGCAGCTTAGCTTCAACCCGTAGCGGGGGGCCCCCCTACGAGCAGTACTTC. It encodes CASSLASTRSGGPPYEQYF.

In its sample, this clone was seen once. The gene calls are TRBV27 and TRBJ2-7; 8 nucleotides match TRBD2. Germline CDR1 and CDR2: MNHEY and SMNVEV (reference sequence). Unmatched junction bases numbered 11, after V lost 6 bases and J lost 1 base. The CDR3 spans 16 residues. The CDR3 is CASSNHLSGRSYEQYF. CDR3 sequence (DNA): TGTGCCAGCAGCAACCACTTAAGCGGGAGATCCTACGAGCAGTACTTC.

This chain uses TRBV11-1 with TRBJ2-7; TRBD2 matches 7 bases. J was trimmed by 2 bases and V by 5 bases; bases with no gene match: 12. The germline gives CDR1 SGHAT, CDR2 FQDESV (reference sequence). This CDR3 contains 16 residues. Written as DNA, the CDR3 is TGTGCCAGCAGCCCCCACCCTAGCGGAGACGCCTACGAGCAGTACTTC. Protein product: CASSPHPSGDAYEQYF.